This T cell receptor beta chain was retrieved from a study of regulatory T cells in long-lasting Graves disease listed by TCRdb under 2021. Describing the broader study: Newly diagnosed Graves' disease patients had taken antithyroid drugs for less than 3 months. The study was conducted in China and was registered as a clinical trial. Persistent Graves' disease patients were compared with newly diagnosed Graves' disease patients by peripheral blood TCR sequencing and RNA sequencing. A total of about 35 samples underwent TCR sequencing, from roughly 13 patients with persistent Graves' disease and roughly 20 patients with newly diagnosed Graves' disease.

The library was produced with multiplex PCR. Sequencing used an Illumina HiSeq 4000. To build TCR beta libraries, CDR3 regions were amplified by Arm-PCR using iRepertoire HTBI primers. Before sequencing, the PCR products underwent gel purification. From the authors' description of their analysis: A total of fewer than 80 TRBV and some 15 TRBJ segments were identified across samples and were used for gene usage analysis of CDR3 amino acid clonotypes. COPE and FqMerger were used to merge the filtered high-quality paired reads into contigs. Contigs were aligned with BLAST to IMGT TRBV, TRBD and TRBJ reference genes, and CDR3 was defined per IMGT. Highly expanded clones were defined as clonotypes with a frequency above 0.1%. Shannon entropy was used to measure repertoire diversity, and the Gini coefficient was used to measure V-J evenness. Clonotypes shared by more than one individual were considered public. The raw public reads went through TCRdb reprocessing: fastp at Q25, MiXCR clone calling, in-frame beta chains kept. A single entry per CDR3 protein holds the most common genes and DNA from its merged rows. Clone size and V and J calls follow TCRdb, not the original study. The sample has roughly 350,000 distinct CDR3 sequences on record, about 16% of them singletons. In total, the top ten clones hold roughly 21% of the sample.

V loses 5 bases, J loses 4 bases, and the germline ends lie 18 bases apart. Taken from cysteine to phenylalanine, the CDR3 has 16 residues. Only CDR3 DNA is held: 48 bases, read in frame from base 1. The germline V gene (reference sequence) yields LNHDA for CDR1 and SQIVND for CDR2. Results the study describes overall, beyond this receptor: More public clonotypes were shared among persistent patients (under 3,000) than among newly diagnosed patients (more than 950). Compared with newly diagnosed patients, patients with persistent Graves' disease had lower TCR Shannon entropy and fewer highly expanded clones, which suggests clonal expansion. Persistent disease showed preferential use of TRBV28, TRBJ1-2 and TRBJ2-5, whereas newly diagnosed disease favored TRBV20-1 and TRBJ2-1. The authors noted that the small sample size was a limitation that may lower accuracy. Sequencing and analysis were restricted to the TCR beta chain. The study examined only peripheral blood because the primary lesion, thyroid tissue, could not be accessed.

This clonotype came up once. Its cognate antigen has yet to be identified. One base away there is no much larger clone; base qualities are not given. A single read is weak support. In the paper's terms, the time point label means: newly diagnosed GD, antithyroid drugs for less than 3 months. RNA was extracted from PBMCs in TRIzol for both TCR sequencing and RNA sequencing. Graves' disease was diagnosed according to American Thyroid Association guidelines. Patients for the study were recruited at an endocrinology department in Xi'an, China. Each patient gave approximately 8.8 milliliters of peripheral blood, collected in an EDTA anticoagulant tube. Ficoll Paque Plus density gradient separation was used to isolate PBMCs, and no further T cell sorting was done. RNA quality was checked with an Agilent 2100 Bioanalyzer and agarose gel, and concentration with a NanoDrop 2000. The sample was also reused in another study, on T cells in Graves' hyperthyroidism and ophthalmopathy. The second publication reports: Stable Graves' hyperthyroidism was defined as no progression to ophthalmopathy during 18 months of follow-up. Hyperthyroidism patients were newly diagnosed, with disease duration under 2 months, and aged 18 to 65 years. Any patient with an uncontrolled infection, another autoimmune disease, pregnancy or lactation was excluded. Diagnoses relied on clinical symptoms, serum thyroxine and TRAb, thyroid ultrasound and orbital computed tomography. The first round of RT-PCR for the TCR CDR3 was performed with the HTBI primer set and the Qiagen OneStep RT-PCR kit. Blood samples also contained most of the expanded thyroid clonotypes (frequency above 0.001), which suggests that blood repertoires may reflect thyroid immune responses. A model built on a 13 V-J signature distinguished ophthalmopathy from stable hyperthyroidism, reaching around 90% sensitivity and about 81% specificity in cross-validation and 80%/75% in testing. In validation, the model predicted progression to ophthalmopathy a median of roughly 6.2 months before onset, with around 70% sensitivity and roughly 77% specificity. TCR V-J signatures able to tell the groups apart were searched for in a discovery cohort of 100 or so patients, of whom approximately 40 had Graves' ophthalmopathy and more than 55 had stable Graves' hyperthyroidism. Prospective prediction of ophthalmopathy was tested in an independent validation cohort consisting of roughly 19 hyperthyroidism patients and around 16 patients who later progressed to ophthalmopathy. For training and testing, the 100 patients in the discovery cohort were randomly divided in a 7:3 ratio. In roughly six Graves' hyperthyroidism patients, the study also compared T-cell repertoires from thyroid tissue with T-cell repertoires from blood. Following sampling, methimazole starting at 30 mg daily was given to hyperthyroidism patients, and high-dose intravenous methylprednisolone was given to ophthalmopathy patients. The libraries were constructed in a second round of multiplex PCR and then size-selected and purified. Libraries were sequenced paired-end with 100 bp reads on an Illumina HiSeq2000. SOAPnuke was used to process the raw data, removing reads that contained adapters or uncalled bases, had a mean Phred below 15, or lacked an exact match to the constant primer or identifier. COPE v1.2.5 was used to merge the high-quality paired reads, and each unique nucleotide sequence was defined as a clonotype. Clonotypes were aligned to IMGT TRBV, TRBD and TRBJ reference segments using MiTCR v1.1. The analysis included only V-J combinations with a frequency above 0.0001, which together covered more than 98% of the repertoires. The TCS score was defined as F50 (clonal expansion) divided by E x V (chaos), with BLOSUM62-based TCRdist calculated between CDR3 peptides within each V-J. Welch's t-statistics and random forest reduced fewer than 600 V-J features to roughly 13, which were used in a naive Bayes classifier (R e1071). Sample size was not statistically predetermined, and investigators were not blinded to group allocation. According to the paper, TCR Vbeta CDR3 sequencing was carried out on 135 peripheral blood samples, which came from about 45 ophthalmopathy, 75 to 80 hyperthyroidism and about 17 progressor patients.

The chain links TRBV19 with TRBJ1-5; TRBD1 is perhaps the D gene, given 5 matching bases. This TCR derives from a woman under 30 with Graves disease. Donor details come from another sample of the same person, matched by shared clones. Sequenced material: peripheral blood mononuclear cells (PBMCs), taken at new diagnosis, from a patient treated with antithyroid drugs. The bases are TGTGCCAGTAGTGAAAGCGGGGGGAGGGAAAATCAGCCCCAGCATTTT. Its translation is CASSESGGRENQPQHF.